What follows are 21 T cell receptor beta chains derived from one specimen sequenced in a study of regulatory T cells in long-lasting Graves disease. CDR3 regions were amplified by Arm-PCR using iRepertoire HTBI primers to build TCR beta libraries. From the multiplex PCR reads, TCRdb called clonotypes with MiXCR, one entry per CDR3 protein. The sample lists 350,000 to 450,000 distinct CDR3 sequences, 10% to 15% seen once, with around 18% in the top ten. Described time point: newly diagnosed GD, antithyroid drugs for less than 3 months. From RNA extracted from PBMCs, the TCR library was made. Separately, the same data were catalogued under a study of T cells in Graves' hyperthyroidism and ophthalmopathy.

Sequenced here: peripheral blood mononuclear cells (PBMCs), sampled at new diagnosis, from a patient treated with antithyroid drugs. All receptors derive from a woman aged 18-35 years with Graves disease.

This clonotype was found many times. The V gene is TRBV9, the J gene TRBJ2-5, with 8 bases matching TRBD2. Germline assignment: CDR1 SGDLS and CDR2 YYNGEE. CDR3 length equals 18 residues. Unmatched junction bases numbered 19, after V lost 4 bases and J lost 5 bases. The CDR3 here is CASSHPLGRGEPSETQYF. The CDR3 region has the DNA TGTGCCAGCAGCCACCCTCTGGGGCGGGGGGAACCTTCCGAGACCCAGTACTTC.

The sample holds one count of this clonotype. The germline gene is not matched at one end of the junction; a read error may be the cause. Written as DNA, the CDR3 is TGCAGTGCCTTCTGGGATCAAAATCGGCCCCAGCATTTT. Protein: CSAFWDQNRPQHF. The rearrangement links TRBV20-1 to TRBJ1-5; D is unresolved. From germline, CDR1 is DFQATT and CDR2 SNEGSKA (reference sequence). CDR3 size: 13 residues.

This clonotype was detected ten times or more. Here the CDR3 DNA reads TGTGCCAGCTCACCACCGAACAGGGGGCTAAATGAGCAGTTCTTC. Translated: CASSPPNRGLNEQFF. The chain carries TRBV18 and TRBJ2-1, with 9 positions matching TRBD1. Germline assignment: CDR1 KGHSH and CDR2 LQKENI. CDR3 length: 15 residues. V was pared by 0 bases and J by 7 bases, with 4 bases of the junction left unmatched.

Many counts were recorded for this clonotype. This chain links TRBV29-1 with TRBJ2-3; the D call may be TRBD1 or TRBD2 (6 bases each). Trimming stripped 3 bases from V and 3 bases from J, with 13 bases between. Germline V gene lookup returns CDR1 SQVTM and CDR2 ANQGSEA. This CDR3 is 14 amino acids long. CDR3 bases: TGCAGCGTTGACACGGGGGCCCTAACAGATACGCAGTATTTT. Translating gives CSVDTGALTDTQYF.

This clonotype was seen a few times. This rearrangement joins TRBV5-6 to TRBJ1-5; 9 bases are a match to TRBD1. The junction had 8 bases not matched to a gene; V was cut back by 4 bases and J by 3 bases. Germline assignment: CDR1 SGHDT and CDR2 YYEEEE. There are 16 residues in the CDR3. The CDR3 DNA reads as TGTGCCAGCAGCGCTGCCGGGACAGGGTTCAATCAGCCCCAGCATTTT. Residues: CASSAAGTGFNQPQHF.

The table lists this clonotype with many counts. V usage is TRBV6-1 and J usage is TRBJ1-3; possibly TRBD1 for D (6 bases). CDR1 MNHNS and CDR2 SASEGT come from the germline V gene. The CDR3 sequence is 14 residues long. Trimming removed 4 bases from V and 4 bases from J, with 11 bases in between. CDR3 sequence reads: CASSVQGGGNTIYF. CDR3 nucleotide sequence: TGTGCCAGCAGTGTACAGGGAGGAGGAAACACCATATATTTT.

This sequence joins TRBV6-1 and TRBJ1-6; D is possibly TRBD1 (6 bases). Trimming pared 6 bases from V and 6 bases from J, leaving 9 bases between. Germline CDR1 is MNHNS and CDR2 is SASEGT. The CDR3 loop spans 13 amino acids. Here the CDR3 reads CASRTGSNSPLHF. For the CDR3, the DNA is TGTGCCAGCAGAACAGGGAGTAATTCACCCCTCCACTTT.

This chain joins TRBV7-9 and TRBJ2-1, with no clear D. The CDR3 length is 14 residues. Trimming removed 4 bases at V and 4 bases at J, with 11 bases between. Germline V lookup: CDR1 SEHNR, CDR2 FQNEAQ (reference sequence). The CDR3 spells CASSYQLGYNEQFF. DNA for the CDR3: TGTGCCAGCAGCTACCAGCTGGGTTACAATGAGCAGTTCTTC.

The chain is built from TRBV19 and TRBJ2-5, with D possibly called TRBD1 or TRBD2 (6 bases each). The germline V and J ends were trimmed by 7 bases and 0 bases, with 12 bases remaining between them. The CDR3 has 14 residues. In germline, CDR1 is LNHDA, CDR2 SQIVND (reference sequence). Here the CDR3 reads CASKSGAYQETQYF. The CDR3 nucleotides read TGTGCCAGTAAATCGGGGGCGTACCAAGAGACCCAGTACTTC.

The chain employs TRBV20-1 and TRBJ1-4; 7 bases fit TRBD1. CDR1 and CDR2 (germline): DFQATT, SNEGSKA (reference sequence). V was pared by 3 bases and J by 4 bases, with 5 bases of the junction left unmatched. The CDR3 runs 14 residues. The CDR3 here is CSARGTAHNEKLFF. The CDR3 DNA reads TGCAGTGCTAGGGGGACAGCGCATAATGAAAAACTGTTTTTT.

This clonotype was observed at least ten times. This sequence joins TRBV3-1 and TRBJ2-2; 7 nucleotides line up with TRBD1. This CDR3 region has 16 residues. From germline, CDR1 is LGHDT and CDR2 YNNKEL (reference sequence). Trimming removed 4 bases from V and 4 bases from J; junction bases left unmatched: 9. The CDR3 here is CASSPFGTVSTGELFF. In DNA, the CDR3 is TGTGCCAGCAGCCCGTTCGGGACAGTGTCCACCGGGGAGCTGTTTTTT. The entire variable domain, with the rest obtained from reference TRBV3-1 and TRBJ2-2, is as follows: DTAVSQTPKYLVTQMGNDKSIKCEQNLGHDTMYWYKQDSKKFLKIMFSYNNKELIINETVPNRFSPKSPDKAHLNLHINSLELGDSAVYFCASSPFGTVSTGELFFGEGSRLTVL.

This clonotype came up many times. This sequence joins TRBV20-1 and TRBJ2-5; 8 bases agree with TRBD1. This CDR3 region has 15 residues. Per the germline V gene, CDR1 is DFQATT and CDR2 is SNEGSKA (reference sequence). With V trimmed by 7 bases and J by 5 bases, 15 bases remained unmatched. The CDR3 sequence is CSVTRGTGGGETQYF. CDR3 sequence (DNA): TGCAGTGTTACACGCGGGACAGGTGGGGGGGAGACCCAGTACTTC.

This clonotype was seen ten or more times. The genes are TRBV7-9 and TRBJ2-1; D unclear. V was cut by 5 bases and J by 1 base, with 9 bases left in between. The CDR3 has 14 amino acids. From germline, CDR1 is SEHNR and CDR2 FQNEAQ (reference sequence). CDR3 protein: CASSQVVSYNEQFF. In DNA form, the CDR3 reads TGTGCCAGCAGCCAGGTAGTTTCCTACAATGAGCAGTTCTTC.

J is TRBJ1-1 and V is TRBV4-2; D call uncertain. The CDR3 consists of 12 residues. The germline gives CDR1 LGHNA, CDR2 YNFKEQ. The V end lost 8 bases, the J end lost 8 bases, and 15 bases lay between the germline ends. The CDR3 DNA is TGTGCCAGCGCCGAACAGCACCGGGAAGCTTTCTTT. Its translation is CASAEQHREAFF.

This clonotype was seen at least ten times. The chain recombines TRBV3-1 with TRBJ2-3, with 7 bases identical to TRBD1. The CDR3 has 15 amino acids. CDR1 and CDR2 from the germline V gene are LGHDT and YNNKEL (reference sequence). J was trimmed by 11 bases and V by 1 base; bases with no gene match: 12. DNA for the CDR3: TGTGCCAGCAGCCAAGGGGGACAGCCTTTAGATGAGCAGTATTTT. Residues: CASSQGGQPLDEQYF.

This clonotype appeared many times. The chain is built from TRBV12-3 or TRBV12-4 and TRBJ2-5; possible D gene TRBD1, 7 bases. V lost 4 bases and J 5 bases, leaving 14 bases between the germline ends. The CDR3 is made up of 14 amino acids. CDR3 region: CASSYQTGTETQYF. The CDR3 coding sequence is TGTGCCAGCAGTTACCAGACAGGGACTGAGACCCAGTACTTC.

Ten or more counts support this clonotype. V is TRBV6-1 and J is TRBJ1-1; D not resolved. The CDR3 loop spans 13 amino acids. CDR1 and CDR2 from the germline V gene are MNHNS and SASEGT. The ends were cut back, 2 bases at V and 4 bases at J, with 8 bases in the middle. CDR3 sequence: CASSEREATEAFF. CDR3 in DNA: TGTGCCAGCAGTGAACGGGAGGCCACTGAAGCTTTCTTT.

This clonotype has a count of ten or more. The rearrangement joins TRBV20-1 to TRBJ1-4; weak D call: TRBD1 (6 bases). CDR1 and CDR2 (germline): DFQATT, SNEGSKA (reference sequence). Trimming shortened V by 0 bases and J by 11 bases, and 19 bases separated the two germline ends. The CDR3 is made up of 15 amino acids. The CDR3 DNA follows: TGCAGTGCTAGAGATCAGGCCTCACAAAGGGGGAAACTGTTTTTT. Translated, it gives CSARDQASQRGKLFF.

The chain is built from TRBV12-3 or TRBV12-4 and TRBJ2-7; possibly TRBD1 for D (6 bases). With 6 bases removed from V and 2 bases from J, the gap between germline ends came to 20 bases. The CDR3 length is 16 residues. The CDR3 DNA reads as TGTGCCAGCAGCCTTGGACAGCCCGGCGACCCCTACGAGCAGTACTTC. Encoded protein: CASSLGQPGDPYEQYF.

This clonotype has ten or more counts. V and J are TRBV6-9 and TRBJ1-6, with a weak D call TRBD1 (5 bases). CDR1 is MNHGY, CDR2 SVAAGI, per germline. The V and J ends lost 4 bases and 7 bases respectively, with 14 bases between them. The CDR3 covers 15 residues. This CDR3 is CASSFQGIGNSPLHF. The CDR3 bases are TGTGCCAGCAGTTTCCAGGGAATCGGAAATTCACCCCTCCACTTT.

This clonotype has more than one count but fewer than ten. This chain links TRBV6-1 with TRBJ2-2; 7 nucleotides match TRBD1. CDR1 and CDR2 (germline): MNHNS, SASEGT. V lost 5 bases to trimming and J lost 0 bases; unmatched junction nucleotides: 6. The CDR3 has 16 amino acids. Here the CDR3 reads CASSLPGQTNTGELFF. The CDR3, as DNA: TGTGCCAGCAGTCTGCCGGGACAGACGAACACCGGGGAGCTGTTTTTT.